The present entry profiles one TCR beta chain with its context. Antigen: not known. The data were taken from a study of cytomegalovirus exposure and HLA in healthy donors. Background on the study: Across about 400 genotyped donors, about 80% landed in the Caucasian-associated ancestry cluster. Study-level findings and limits: Common viral pathogens seemed, in a later analysis, to connect with several of the most significant clusters. In a later analysis, TCR beta V- and J-gene trimming was associated with a missense DCLRE1C variant.

13 Jbeta primers and 60 Vbeta primers were used for the PCR. The assay was immunoSEQ multiplex PCR, and TCRdb's table has in-frame clones only and misses some. The table shows over 150,000 clones, with more than 80% occurring only once. The trim removed 6 bases at V and 5 bases at J, leaving 13 bases unmatched. The CDR3 length is 16 residues. Germline V CDR1 and CDR2: SGHTA, FQGNSA. The specimen was PBMCs. The clonotype originates from a man between 18 and 29 years old in good health and CMV-seronegative. The chain recombines TRBV7-2 with TRBJ2-1, with 7 bases matching TRBD2. The CDR3 protein is CASRPSGLQTHNEQFF. The CDR3 region has the DNA TGTGCCAGCAGACCTAGCGGTTTACAAACACACAATGAGCAGTTCTTC.